These 30 T cell receptor beta chains originate from one sample sequenced in a study of blood T cell repertoires in COVID-19. Data came from immunoSEQ multiplex PCR; TCRdb stores just in-frame clones and leaves some out. The sample records roughly 230,000 clones, approximately 83% being singletons. The material sequenced was PBMCs or T cells enriched from blood (not recorded which). The receptors derive from a woman aged 60-75 years who had recovered from COVID-19.

The chain joins TRBV7-2 to TRBJ2-7; D is possibly TRBD1 (5 bases). The CDR3 runs to 16 residues. Germline V gene data show CDR1 as SGHTA and CDR2 as FQGNSA. V was pared by 3 bases and J by 3 bases, with 18 bases between. Here the CDR3 DNA reads TGTGCCAGCAGCTTTGGAACAGGCTCGCCTCTCTACGAGCAGTACTTC. Protein: CASSFGTGSPLYEQYF.

J is TRBJ1-4 and V is TRBV5-5; no clear D. CDR3 length: 11 amino acids. Germline V gives CDR1 SGHKS, CDR2 YYEKEE (reference sequence). In DNA, the CDR3 is TGTGGTGGGAGGACTAATGAAAAACTGTTTTTT. This encodes CGGRTNEKLFF.

The gene calls are TRBV18 and TRBJ2-1, with 9 bases aligning to TRBD2. The junction had 1 base not matched to a gene; V was cut back by 0 bases and J by 4 bases. The length of the CDR3 is 15 residues. CDR1 KGHSH and CDR2 LQKENI come from the germline V gene. CDR3 nucleotides: TGTGCCAGCTCACCACCTGCGGGGGGGTACAATGAGCAGTTCTTC. Amino acids: CASSPPAGGYNEQFF.

The chain couples TRBV9 to TRBJ2-7, with 10 positions matching TRBD2. V lost 1 base and J lost 3; bases outside the gene matches: 4. The CDR3 extends over 15 amino acids. From germline, CDR1 is SGDLS and CDR2 YYNGEE. The CDR3 sequence is CASSVSSGGFYEQYF. CDR3 sequence (DNA): TGTGCCAGCAGCGTATCTAGCGGGGGCTTCTACGAGCAGTACTTC. Filled out from reference TRBV9 and TRBJ2-7, the complete variable domain reads DSGVTQTPKHLITATGQRVTLRCSPRSGDLSVYWYQQSLDQGLQFLIQYYNGEERAKGNILERFSAQQFPDLHSELNLSSLELGDSALYFCASSVSSGGFYEQYFGPGTRLTVT.

This clone was counted only a few times. The chain is built from TRBV12-3 or TRBV12-4 and TRBJ2-1; D gene uncertain. The length of the CDR3 is 11 residues. The germline V and J ends were trimmed by 3 bases and 8 bases, with 5 bases remaining between them. CDR3 in DNA: TGTGCCAGCAGTTTGGTAGATGAGCAGTTCTTC. Encoded protein: CASSLVDEQFF.

The chain is built from TRBV4-2 and TRBJ1-4; possible D gene TRBD1, 5 bases. V lost 2 bases and J 6 bases, leaving 13 bases between the germline ends. Germline V gene lookup returns CDR1 LGHNA and CDR2 YNFKEQ. This CDR3 region has 15 residues. The CDR3 loop is CASSQFSGGDEKLFF. For the CDR3, the DNA is TGTGCCAGCAGCCAATTCTCCGGGGGGGATGAAAAACTGTTTTTT.

The chain has TRBV21-1 and TRBJ1-6; the D segment call TRBD1 is taken from the table without a DNA check. TRBV21-1 is a listed pseudogene. CDR3 length equals 16 residues. CDR3 bases: TGTGCCAGCAGCGCCAGACAGGGAAGAGCTAGCCTACCCCTCCACTTT. Protein product: CASSARQGRASLPLHF.

In this sample, this clone turned up once. V is TRBV2 and J is TRBJ1-5; possible D gene TRBD1, 5 bases. The CDR3 is made up of 13 amino acids. The V end lost 6 bases, the J end lost 7 bases, and 13 bases lay between the germline ends. Germline CDR1 and CDR2: SNHLY and FYNNEI. CDR3 nucleotide sequence: TGTGCCAGCAGAGACGCAGGGATCCAGCCCCAGCATTTT. Translated: CASRDAGIQPQHF.

This chain uses TRBV6-5 with TRBJ1-2, with D maybe TRBD1 (5 bases). Germline CDR1 reads MNHEY; CDR2 reads SVGAGI. This CDR3 has 11 amino acids. The germline V and J ends were trimmed by 9 bases and 8 bases, with 13 bases remaining between them. The CDR3 DNA reads as TGTGCCAGTCAGGGTGTCGAGGGCTACACCTTC. Translating it yields CASQGVEGYTF.

A few counts support this clone. CDR3 region: CSGGGGAKDTQYF. The DNA of the CDR3 is TGCAGCGGGGGAGGGGGGGCTAAAGATACGCAGTATTTT. The chain links TRBV29-1 to TRBJ2-3, with D possibly being TRBD2 (7 bases). CDR1 and CDR2 (germline): SQVTM, ANQGSEA. The V end was cut by 7 bases, the J end by 5 bases, with 16 bases between. The CDR3 extends over 13 amino acids.

J is TRBJ1-4 and V is TRBV7-2; possibly TRBD1 for D (5 bases). The CDR3 is 18 amino acids. The V gene's germline CDR1 is SGHTA and CDR2 FQGNSA. V lost 3 bases to trimming and J lost 0 bases, with 17 bases between them. The CDR3 bases are TGTGCCAGCAGCTTCACCCCCGGCGGGGGTGCAACTAATGAAAAACTGTTTTTT. Translated, it gives CASSFTPGGGATNEKLFF. The variable domain in full, with the rest retrieved from reference TRBV7-2 and TRBJ1-4, is GAGVSQSPSNKVTEKGKDVELRCDPISGHTALYWYRQSLGQGLEFLIYFQGNSAPDKSGLPSDRFSAERTGGSVSTLTIQRTQQEDSAVYLCASSFTPGGGATNEKLFFGSGTQLSVL.

The chain joins TRBV4-1 to TRBJ1-2; D not resolved. CDR1 is MGHRA and CDR2 is YSYEKL in the germline V gene. CDR3 length: 16 amino acids. V was trimmed by 0 bases and J by 2 bases, leaving 13 bases between them. Here the CDR3 reads CASSQDPAPSNYGYTF. The CDR3 nucleotides are TGCGCCAGCAGCCAAGATCCCGCACCTAGCAACTATGGCTACACCTTC.

The chain couples TRBV5-4 to TRBJ1-1; tentative D call: TRBD1 (6 bases). This CDR3 spans 17 amino acids. Trimming removed 3 bases at V and 5 bases at J, with 23 bases between. Germline V gene sequence: CDR1 SGHNT, CDR2 YYREEE (reference sequence). As DNA, the CDR3 is TGTGCCAGCAGCTCCCTTAAGACGGGCAGGGGCAGGACTGAAGCTTTCTTT. Its protein product is CASSSLKTGRGRTEAFF.

V and J are TRBV10-2 and TRBJ1-5; D remains unclear. V lost 3 bases and J lost 1, with 7 bases in between. Germline assignment: CDR1 WSHSY and CDR2 SAAADI. The CDR3 totals 14 residues. CDR3 DNA: TGCGCCAGCAGTGATCGGGAAAGCAATCAGCCCCAGCATTTT. Encoded protein: CASSDRESNQPQHF.

V is TRBV3-1 (or the pseudogene TRBV3-2) and J is TRBJ1-3; D remains ambiguous. This CDR3 comprises 14 residues. Germline V gene data show CDR1 as LGHDT and CDR2 as YNNKEL (reference sequence). Trimming shortened V by 4 bases and J by 2 bases, and 9 bases separated the two germline ends. This chain's CDR3 is CASSRQDAGNTIYF. The CDR3 DNA follows: TGTGCCAGCAGCCGGCAGGATGCTGGAAACACCATATATTTT.

This clone has just one count. This chain links TRBV7-8 with TRBJ2-1; D might be TRBD1 (5 bases). CDR3 length: 12 amino acids. Germline loops: CDR1 SGHVS, CDR2 FQNEAQ. Trimming left V 5 bases short and J 9 bases short, with 11 bases between. CDR3 sequence: CASSPRVGEQFF. CDR3 DNA: TGTGCCAGCAGCCCCAGGGTTGGTGAGCAGTTCTTC.

The CDR3 loop is CASSYGGQGTYEQYF. CDR3 coding DNA: TGTGCCAGCAGTTACGGGGGACAGGGGACCTACGAGCAGTACTTC. The chain links TRBV6-5 to TRBJ2-7, with 10 bases fitting TRBD1. CDR1 is MNHEY, CDR2 SVGAGI, per germline. Germline trimming cut 2 bases from V and 2 bases from J; bases unmatched to any gene: 3. This CDR3 spans 15 amino acids.

This rearrangement joins TRBV2 to TRBJ2-2, with TRBD2 identical over 13 bases. Unmatched junction bases numbered 10, after V lost 5 bases and J lost 7 bases. In germline, CDR1 is SNHLY, CDR2 FYNNEI. This CDR3 is 17 amino acids long. CDR3: CASSQSWTSGRLGELFF. CDR3 nucleotides: TGTGCCAGCAGTCAATCTTGGACTAGCGGGAGACTCGGGGAGCTGTTTTTT.

This clone was picked up a small number of times. The CDR3 DNA reads TGTGCCAGCAGCTCCGAACTGAGCTATGGCTACACCTTC. This encodes CASSSELSYGYTF. This chain connects TRBV11-2 to TRBJ1-2; D not resolved. Per germline, CDR1 SGHAT and CDR2 FQNNGV. The CDR3 is made up of 13 amino acids. Trimming cost V 4 bases and J 4 bases, with 10 bases left between them.

This rearrangement joins TRBV29-1 to TRBJ2-4; tentative D call: TRBD2 (5 bases). Germline assignment: CDR1 SQVTM and CDR2 ANQGSEA. The CDR3 covers 14 residues. The V and J ends lost 7 bases and 8 bases respectively, with 21 bases between them. In nucleotides, the CDR3 is TGCAGCGCCGGTGGGGTATCTAGCCTTGACATTCAGTACTTC. Translating it yields CSAGGVSSLDIQYF.

The J gene is TRBJ1-1, the V gene TRBV5-1; 8 bases match TRBD1. CDR1 is SGHRS and CDR2 is YFSETQ in the germline V gene. CDR3 length: 17 residues. The V and J ends lost 5 bases and 0 bases, in that order; junction bases with no gene match: 12. DNA for the CDR3: TGCGCCAGCAGTCGTGGGGACAGGATTGCTATGAACACTGAAGCTTTCTTT. Protein: CASSRGDRIAMNTEAFF. The variable domain in full, with the rest retrieved from reference TRBV5-1 and TRBJ1-1, is KAGVTQTPRYLIKTRGQQVTLSCSPISGHRSVSWYQQTPGQGLQFLFEYFSETQRNKGNFPGRFSGRQFSNSRSEMNVSTLELGDSALYLCASSRGDRIAMNTEAFFGQGTRLTVV.

The V gene is TRBV19, the J gene TRBJ2-7; 7 bases agree with TRBD1. V shed 4 bases, J shed 3 bases, and the junction held 9 bases outside the gene matches. Germline CDR1 is LNHDA and CDR2 is SQIVND (reference sequence). The CDR3 loop spans 15 amino acids. The CDR3 protein is CASSTMTGRNYEQYF. The CDR3, as DNA: TGTGCCAGTAGTACGATGACAGGGAGAAACTACGAGCAGTACTTC.

This clone has just a few counts. The rearrangement uses TRBV2 and TRBJ2-3; 11 nucleotides agree with TRBD2. The V and J ends lost 6 bases and 1 base, in that order; junction bases with no gene match: 6. The germline V gene encodes CDR1 SNHLY and CDR2 FYNNEI. This CDR3 comprises 16 residues. The CDR3 DNA follows: TGTGCCAGCAGGACTAGCGGGATCCGGGGCACAGATACGCAGTATTTT. Translation gives CASRTSGIRGTDTQYF.

The rearrangement links TRBV19 to TRBJ1-1; D might be TRBD1 (6 bases). CDR1 is LNHDA and CDR2 is SQIVND in the germline V gene (reference sequence). The CDR3 length is 14 residues. V was pared by 9 bases and J by 4 bases, with 18 bases between. The CDR3 bases are TGTGCCAGCAGTGCTACAGGGTTCGGCACTGAAGCTTTCTTT. Amino acids: CASSATGFGTEAFF.

V usage is TRBV9 and J usage is TRBJ2-3, with TRBD1 matching 9 bases. CDR3 length: 15 residues. Trimming at V came to 4 bases and at J to 3 bases, leaving 6 bases not matched to a gene. CDR1 is SGDLS, CDR2 YYNGEE, per germline. The CDR3 sequence is CASSISGTGTDTQYF. The CDR3 nucleotides are TGTGCCAGCAGCATTTCCGGGACAGGGACAGATACGCAGTATTTT.

In its sample, this clone was seen a few times. This chain links TRBV12-2 with TRBJ2-5; the DNA was not used to check the table's D call, TRBD1. TRBV12-2 is a known pseudogene. The CDR3 extends over 13 amino acids. CDR3 DNA: TGTGCAAGTGCAGGGAATACATTAGAGACCCAGTACTTC. Protein product: CASAGNTLETQYF.

The CDR3 DNA follows: TGTGCCAGCTCATTTGGACAGGGAAGGAACACTGAAGCTTTCTTT. Protein product: CASSFGQGRNTEAFF. This chain connects TRBV18 to TRBJ1-1; 8 bases agree with TRBD1. CDR3 length: 15 amino acids. Trimming at V came to 5 bases and at J to 1 base, leaving 6 bases not matched to a gene. Germline V gene data show CDR1 as KGHSH and CDR2 as LQKENI.

The chain joins TRBV19 to TRBJ2-7; perhaps TRBD1 as D (6 bases). The CDR3 totals 17 residues. The germline CDR1 and CDR2 sequences are LNHDA and SQIVND (reference sequence). Trimming took 2 bases from V and 5 from J, leaving 22 bases between them. The CDR3: CASSISRGSGLFDEQYF. As DNA, the CDR3 is TGTGCCAGTAGTATAAGCAGGGGTTCGGGGCTTTTCGACGAGCAGTACTTC.

The chain joins TRBV5-4 to TRBJ2-1; 11 bases match TRBD2. Germline trimming cut 0 bases from V and 8 bases from J; bases unmatched to any gene: 7. Germline V CDR1 and CDR2: SGHNT, YYREEE (reference sequence). CDR3 size: 16 residues. CDR3 loop: CASSLGASGRTDEQFF. The CDR3 nucleotides read TGTGCCAGCAGCTTGGGAGCTAGCGGGAGGACCGATGAGCAGTTCTTC.

In its sample, this clone was seen a few times. This chain uses TRBV29-1 with TRBJ1-1; D is undetermined. Germline CDR1 is SQVTM and CDR2 is ANQGSEA. The CDR3 extends over 13 amino acids. The V end lost 4 bases, the J end lost 6 bases, and 15 bases lay between the germline ends. As DNA, the CDR3 is TGCAGCGTTGTTACCAGCTATAGCGCTGAAGCTTTCTTT. Amino acid sequence: CSVVTSYSAEAFF.